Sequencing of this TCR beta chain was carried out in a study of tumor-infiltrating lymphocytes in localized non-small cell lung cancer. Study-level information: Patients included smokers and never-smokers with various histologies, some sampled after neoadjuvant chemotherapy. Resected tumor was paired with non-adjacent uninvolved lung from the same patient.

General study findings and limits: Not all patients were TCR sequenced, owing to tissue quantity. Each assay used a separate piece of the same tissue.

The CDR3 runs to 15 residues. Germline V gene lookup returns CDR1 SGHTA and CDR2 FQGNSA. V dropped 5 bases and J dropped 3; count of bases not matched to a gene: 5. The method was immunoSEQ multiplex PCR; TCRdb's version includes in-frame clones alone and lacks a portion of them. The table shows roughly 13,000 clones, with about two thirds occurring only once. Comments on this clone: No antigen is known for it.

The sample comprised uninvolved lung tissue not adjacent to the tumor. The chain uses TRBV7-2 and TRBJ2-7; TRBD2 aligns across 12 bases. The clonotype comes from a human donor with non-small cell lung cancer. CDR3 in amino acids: CASSLGLAGYYEQYF. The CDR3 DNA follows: TGTGCCAGCAGCCTTGGACTAGCGGGGTACTACGAGCAGTACTTC.